The present T cell receptor beta chain was sequenced within a study of CD4+ T cells in melanoma. Sequencing was performed with immunoSEQ multiplex PCR; in TCRdb, only in-frame clones are kept and a portion is missing. The sample carries 50,000 to 60,000 clones, 55% to 75% recorded once. The CDR3 extends over 15 amino acids. V lost 4 bases, J lost 4 bases, and 7 bases stayed unmatched. Looked up from germline, CDR1 is GTSNPN and CDR2 is SVGIG (reference sequence). Sequencing input: tumor tissue. This receptor was obtained from a human donor with melanoma. The V and J genes are TRBV30 and TRBJ2-3, with 11 bases identical to TRBD2. CDR3 in DNA: TGTGCCTGGAACAGGCTAGCGGGGGGAGCAGATACGCAGTATTTT. The encoded protein is CAWNRLAGGADTQYF.